Below, 20 T cell receptor beta chains from the same sample are listed, as sequenced in a study of shared clonotypes between healthy human individuals (dated by TCRdb to 2020 to 2021). Library preparation used the immunoSEQ multiplex PCR assay. As stored in TCRdb, this immuneACCESS dataset retains in-frame rearrangements with V and J assigned. A fraction of the clones does not appear; measured against another copy, unresolved V genes explain less than half of the discrepancy, and the remainder lacks a known reason. This sample holds a few million clones; more than 80% were observed only once. The top ten clones comprise about 0.13% of the sample. What was sequenced was naive CD4+ T cells sorted from blood. The meaning of the sample's cell subset or site label: CD45RA+ positively selected. These receptors were collected from a young man in good health.

The V and J genes are TRBV5-1 and TRBJ2-1, with 14 bases matching TRBD2. V shed 5 bases, J shed 0 bases, and the junction held 16 bases outside the gene matches. Germline V lookup: CDR1 SGHRS, CDR2 YFSETQ. CDR3 length: 21 residues. The CDR3 sequence: CASSMIPGLAGAIISYNEQFF. CDR3 coding DNA: TGCGCCAGCAGTATGATCCCGGGACTAGCGGGGGCCATAATCTCCTACAATGAGCAGTTCTTC.

The chain couples TRBV5-6 to TRBJ2-1, with TRBD2 matching 7 bases. After removal of 0 bases from V and 5 bases from J, the junction contained 5 bases not matched to a gene. Germline assignment: CDR1 SGHDT and CDR2 YYEEEE. The CDR3 extends over 15 amino acids. CDR3 region: CASSLGLADDNEQFF. CDR3 coding DNA: TGTGCCAGCAGCTTGGGTCTAGCGGATGACAATGAGCAGTTCTTC.

V is TRBV2 and J is TRBJ2-6; a weak D match, TRBD1 (6 bases). The CDR3 extends over 15 amino acids. Looked up from germline, CDR1 is SNHLY and CDR2 is FYNNEI. Trimming took off 7 bases at V and 0 bases at J, with 10 bases between the two ends. The CDR3 reads CASKGQSSGANVLTF. CDR3 DNA: TGTGCCAGCAAGGGACAAAGCTCTGGGGCCAACGTCCTGACTTTC.

This clone was recorded only once. This may be a read error, as it is one base from a much larger clone. J is TRBJ1-1 and V is TRBV7-9; perhaps TRBD1 as D (5 bases). V was trimmed by 5 bases and J by 1 base, leaving 8 bases between them. The germline V gene encodes CDR1 SEHNR and CDR2 FQNEAQ (reference sequence). The CDR3 loop spans 13 amino acids. CDR3: CASSVQENTEAFF. Written as DNA, the CDR3 is TGTGCCAGCAGCGTACAGGAGAACACTGAAGCTTTCTTT.

This chain connects TRBV15 to TRBJ1-4; TRBD1 is a possible D gene (5 bases). The V end lost 3 bases, the J end lost 7 bases, and 21 bases lay between the germline ends. The CDR3 length is 17 residues. CDR1 is LNHNV and CDR2 is YYDKDF in the germline V gene (reference sequence). CDR3 loop: CATSSSWDQAVGEKLFF. The CDR3 DNA follows: TGTGCCACCAGCAGTTCTTGGGACCAAGCCGTTGGTGAAAAACTGTTTTTT.

The chain uses TRBV6-1 and TRBJ2-7; 9 bases agree with TRBD2. V dropped 5 bases and J dropped 4; count of bases not matched to a gene: 6. The CDR3 sequence is 14 residues long. Germline CDR1 is MNHNS and CDR2 is SASEGT. The CDR3 region has the DNA TGTGCCAGCAGTCCCGGGACTAGCATTTACGAGCAGTACTTC. This sequence encodes CASSPGTSIYEQYF.

The rearrangement uses TRBV5-1 and TRBJ2-7; D may correspond to TRBD1 or TRBD2 (6 bases each). CDR3 size: 16 residues. Deletions cut 0 bases from V and 1 base from J, with 14 bases between. CDR1 SGHRS and CDR2 YFSETQ come from the germline V gene. CDR3 DNA: TGCGCCAGCAGCTTGGGAGGGGGAGGACGTTCCTACGAGCAGTACTTC. Translating gives CASSLGGGGRSYEQYF.

This chain links TRBV6-5 with TRBJ2-7, with 7 bases fitting TRBD1. After removal of 6 bases from V and 6 bases from J, the junction contained 11 bases not matched to a gene. This CDR3 has 14 residues. Germline V gene data show CDR1 as MNHEY and CDR2 as SVGAGI. The CDR3 is CASRQTGKDAEQYF. CDR3 coding DNA: TGTGCCAGCAGACAGACAGGGAAGGATGCCGAGCAGTACTTC.

This rearrangement joins TRBV15 to TRBJ2-1, with TRBD2 matching 14 bases. V dropped 7 bases and J dropped 8; count of bases not matched to a gene: 13. CDR3 length: 17 residues. Germline V CDR1 and CDR2: LNHNV, YYDKDF (reference sequence). CDR3 in DNA: TGTGCCACCACCCGAGGGGGACTAGCGGGAGAGAGTTATGAGCAGTTCTTC. Protein: CATTRGGLAGESYEQFF.

This rearrangement joins TRBV11-2 to TRBJ2-7; D possibly corresponds to TRBD1 (6 bases). V dropped 3 bases and J dropped 6 bases, with 21 bases sitting between them. The CDR3 extends over 16 amino acids. CDR1 and CDR2 (germline): SGHAT, FQNNGV. The CDR3: CASSFGARTEVTEQYF. CDR3 nucleotides: TGTGCCAGCAGCTTTGGGGCCCGGACAGAAGTTACCGAGCAGTACTTC. Combining the CDR3 with reference TRBV11-2 and TRBJ2-7 gives the whole variable domain EAGVAQSPRYKIIEKRQSVAFWCNPISGHATLYWYQQILGQGPKLLIQFQNNGVVDDSQLPKDRFSAERLKGVDSTLKIQPAKLEDSAVYLCASSFGARTEVTEQYFGPGTRLTVT.

CDR3 nucleotides: TGTGCCAGCAGCCGACCCGGGACAGGGGACTACAATGAGCAGTTCTTC. This gives the protein CASSRPGTGDYNEQFF. This chain uses TRBV6-6 with TRBJ2-1, with 10 bases lining up with TRBD1. This CDR3 region has 16 residues. The V gene end was trimmed by 6 bases and the J gene end by 3 bases; junction bases not matched to a gene: 8. CDR1 is MNHNY and CDR2 is SVGAGI in the germline V gene (reference sequence).

The gene calls are TRBV7-9 and TRBJ2-7; 9 nucleotides match TRBD1. V lost 3 bases, J lost 1 base, and 4 bases stayed unmatched. Germline V lookup: CDR1 SEHNR, CDR2 FQNEAQ (reference sequence). The CDR3 is 15 amino acids. The chain's CDR3 is CASSFRGQGSYEQYF. The CDR3, as DNA: TGTGCCAGCAGCTTTAGGGGACAGGGTTCCTACGAGCAGTACTTC. Looking up the rest from reference TRBV7-9 and TRBJ2-7 gives the full variable domain: DTGVSQNPRHKITKRGQNVTFRCDPISEHNRLYWYRQTLGQGPEFLTYFQNEAQLEKSRLLSDRFSAERPKGSFSTLEIQRTEQGDSAMYLCASSFRGQGSYEQYFGPGTRLTVT.

This clone was observed a few times. This sequence joins TRBV19 and TRBJ2-2; a weak D match, TRBD2 (6 bases). Per the germline V gene, CDR1 is LNHDA and CDR2 is SQIVND (reference sequence). The V end was cut by 0 bases, the J end by 2 bases, with 19 bases between. The length of the CDR3 is 19 residues. The CDR3 loop is CASSIEEGSWLRNTGELFF. In DNA, the CDR3 is TGTGCCAGTAGTATAGAGGAGGGTTCGTGGTTACGTAACACCGGGGAGCTGTTTTTT.

Details on this clone: Other DNA sequences from this sample encode an identical CDR3 as well. This chain connects TRBV5-5 to TRBJ2-3; possibly TRBD1 for D (5 bases). The length of the CDR3 is 14 residues. V was clipped by 2 bases and J by 0 bases, with 7 bases between them. Germline V gives CDR1 SGHKS, CDR2 YYEKEE (reference sequence). The CDR3 sequence is CASSFDSSTDTQYF. Written as DNA, the CDR3 is TGTGCCAGCAGCTTCGACAGTAGCACAGATACGCAGTATTTT.

The J gene is TRBJ1-1, the V gene TRBV28; D is ambiguous. Germline V gene sequence: CDR1 MDHEN, CDR2 SYDVKM. The CDR3 loop spans 16 amino acids. The V and J ends lost 3 bases and 6 bases respectively, with 20 bases between them. The CDR3 coding sequence is TGTGCCAGCAGTTTGCCCGGGGTCCTAGGGAGGGCTGAAGCTTTCTTT. As protein: CASSLPGVLGRAEAFF.

The rearrangement uses TRBV7-2 and TRBJ2-3, with TRBD2 matching 12 bases. J gave up 1 base and V 5 bases, and 4 bases lay outside the gene matches. CDR1 SGHTA and CDR2 FQGNSA come from the germline V gene. The CDR3 totals 16 residues. CDR3 sequence (DNA): TGTGCCAGCAGCCTCCTAGCGGGAGGGGGCACAGATACGCAGTATTTT. Translation: CASSLLAGGGTDTQYF.

This chain uses TRBV7-9 with TRBJ2-1; 10 bases are shared with TRBD2. The germline CDR1 and CDR2 sequences are SEHNR and FQNEAQ (reference sequence). This CDR3 is built from 18 residues. Trimming cost V 3 bases and J 9 bases; bases outside gene matches: 17. CDR3 sequence: CASSFLPSGRQFYGEQFF. CDR3 bases: TGTGCCAGCAGCTTTTTGCCTAGCGGGAGACAGTTTTACGGTGAGCAGTTCTTC.

This clone was seen a few times. The chain recombines TRBV19 with TRBJ1-5; D gene ambiguous. Trimming took off 10 bases at V and 7 bases at J, with 17 bases between the two ends. Germline CDR1 LNHDA, CDR2 SQIVND (reference sequence). This CDR3 is built from 13 residues. In DNA form, the CDR3 reads TGTGCCACCACCTACAACCGCGGACAGCCCCAGCATTTT. Its protein product is CATTYNRGQPQHF.

This chain connects TRBV7-9 to TRBJ2-3; unclear D gene. CDR1 SEHNR and CDR2 FQNEAQ come from the germline V gene (reference sequence). V was clipped by 5 bases and J by 0 bases, with 6 bases between them. This CDR3 has 13 residues. CDR3 in DNA: TGTGCCAGCAGCCAGGACAGCACAGATACGCAGTATTTT. Protein product: CASSQDSTDTQYF.

V usage is TRBV5-1 and J usage is TRBJ1-2; the D gene is possibly TRBD1 (5 bases). This CDR3 comprises 14 residues. CDR1 is SGHRS, CDR2 YFSETQ, per germline. Between the trimmed V and J ends, which lost 1 base and 4 bases, there was a span of 11 bases. The chain's CDR3 is CASSLQGPSYGYTF. The CDR3 region has the DNA TGCGCCAGCAGCTTGCAGGGCCCGTCCTATGGCTACACCTTC.